This T cell receptor (beta chain) was obtained from a study of shared clonotypes between healthy human individuals. Turning to the study itself: CD4 naive and memory got three plates each, CD8 naive two, CD8 memory one.

CD4+ cell separation produced CD45RA+ naive and CD45RA-negative memory subsets. This clone was observed once. Its cognate antigen is unknown. Clones were sequenced by immunoSEQ multiplex PCR, and TCRdb holds only the in-frame ones, with some missing. The sample yields about 2.4 million clones, over 85% seen once. Whole-study findings and limits: Generation probability values for non-shared clonotypes were lower than those for clonotypes shared by all four donors.

This TCR came from a man in his late teens or twenties in good health. The sequenced sample consisted of naive CD4+ T cells sorted from blood. Sample subset: CD45RA+ positively selected.

The CDR3 loop is CAISEPAGPEAFF. For the CDR3, the DNA is TGTGCCATCAGTGAGCCAGCGGGTCCTGAAGCTTTCTTT. The chain carries TRBV10-3 and TRBJ1-1; the D is unclear. The CDR3 loop spans 13 amino acids. CDR1 ENHRY and CDR2 SYGVKD come from the germline V gene. V lost 2 bases and J 6 bases, leaving 10 bases between the germline ends.